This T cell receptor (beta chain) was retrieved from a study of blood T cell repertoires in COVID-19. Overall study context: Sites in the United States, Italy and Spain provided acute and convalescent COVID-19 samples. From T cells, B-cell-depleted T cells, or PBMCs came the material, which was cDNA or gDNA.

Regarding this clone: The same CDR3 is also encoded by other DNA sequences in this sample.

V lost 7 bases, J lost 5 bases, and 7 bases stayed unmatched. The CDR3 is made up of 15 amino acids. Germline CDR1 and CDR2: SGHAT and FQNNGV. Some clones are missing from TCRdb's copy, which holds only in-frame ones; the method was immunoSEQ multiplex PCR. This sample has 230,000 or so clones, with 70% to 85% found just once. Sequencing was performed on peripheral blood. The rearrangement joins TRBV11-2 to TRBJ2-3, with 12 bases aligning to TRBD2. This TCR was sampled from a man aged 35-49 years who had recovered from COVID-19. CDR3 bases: TGTGCCAGCAACCTAGCGGGAGGGCCGGGAGATACGCAGTATTTT. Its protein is CASNLAGGPGDTQYF.